This T cell receptor beta chain is drawn from a study of T cell responses to AZD1222 COVID-19 vaccine. Study-wide points: In all cases, repertoires were sampled only after the peak T cell response. Two doses of AZD1222 preceded a rise in Spike-specific TCR breadth and depth. Among AZD1222 vaccinees, only six were seropositive at baseline. Clonal diversity was possibly underestimated; the donors were predominantly white British and more often female.

The assay was immunoSEQ multiplex PCR, and TCRdb's table has in-frame clones only and misses some. The profile covers around 150,000 clones, with approximately 90% appearing a single time and approximately 1.8% taken by the ten largest. Worth noting for this clone: Its antigen is undetermined.

The V end was cut by 1 base, the J end by 2 bases, with 6 bases between. The CDR3 totals 12 residues. Germline CDR1 is GTSNPN and CDR2 is SVGIG (reference sequence). This chain links TRBV30 with TRBJ2-7, with unresolved D. The clonotype comes from an adult in good health. Sample: peripheral blood, taken on day 0 of AZD1222 vaccination. The CDR3 sequence: CAWSDPAYEQYF. Written as DNA, the CDR3 is TGTGCCTGGAGTGACCCAGCCTACGAGCAGTACTTC.